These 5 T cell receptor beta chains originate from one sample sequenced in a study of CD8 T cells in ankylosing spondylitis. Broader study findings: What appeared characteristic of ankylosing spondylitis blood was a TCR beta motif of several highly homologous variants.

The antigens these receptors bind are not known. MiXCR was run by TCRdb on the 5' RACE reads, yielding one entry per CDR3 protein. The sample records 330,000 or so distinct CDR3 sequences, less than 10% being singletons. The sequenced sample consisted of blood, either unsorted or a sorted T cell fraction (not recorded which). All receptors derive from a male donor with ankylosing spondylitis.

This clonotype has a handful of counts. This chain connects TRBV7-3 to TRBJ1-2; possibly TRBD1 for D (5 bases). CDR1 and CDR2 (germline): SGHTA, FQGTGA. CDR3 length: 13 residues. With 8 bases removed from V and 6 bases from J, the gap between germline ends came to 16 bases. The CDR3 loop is CASGAAGFDGYTF. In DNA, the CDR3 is TGTGCCAGCGGGGCGGCGGGTTTCGATGGCTACACCTTC.

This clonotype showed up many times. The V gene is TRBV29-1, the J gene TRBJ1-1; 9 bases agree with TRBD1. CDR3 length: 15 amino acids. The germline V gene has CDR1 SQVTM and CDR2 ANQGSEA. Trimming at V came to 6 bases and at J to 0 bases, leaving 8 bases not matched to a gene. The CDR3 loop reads CSVAQGASMNTEAFF. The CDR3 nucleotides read TGCAGCGTAGCACAGGGGGCCTCTATGAACACTGAAGCTTTCTTT.

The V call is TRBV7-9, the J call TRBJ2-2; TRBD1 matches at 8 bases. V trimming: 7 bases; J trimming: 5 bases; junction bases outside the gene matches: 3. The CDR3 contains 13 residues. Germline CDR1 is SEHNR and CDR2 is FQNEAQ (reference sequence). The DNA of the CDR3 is TGTGCCAGCACGGGACAGGAAACCGGGGAGCTGTTTTTT. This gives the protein CASTGQETGELFF.

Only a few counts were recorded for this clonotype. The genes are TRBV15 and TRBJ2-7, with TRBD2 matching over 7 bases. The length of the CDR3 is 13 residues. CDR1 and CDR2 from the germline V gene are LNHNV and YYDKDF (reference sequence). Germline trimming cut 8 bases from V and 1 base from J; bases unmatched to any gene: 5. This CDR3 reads CATRGRGSYEQYF. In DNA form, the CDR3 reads TGTGCCACCCGCGGGAGAGGGTCCTACGAGCAGTACTTC.

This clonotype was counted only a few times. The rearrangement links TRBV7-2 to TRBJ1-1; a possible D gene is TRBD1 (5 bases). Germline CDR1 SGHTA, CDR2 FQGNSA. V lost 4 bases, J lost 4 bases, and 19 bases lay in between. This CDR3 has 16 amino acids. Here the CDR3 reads CASSSNRAGRGTEAFF. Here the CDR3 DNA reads TGTGCCAGCAGCTCTAACCGGGCGGGGCGCGGCACTGAAGCTTTCTTT.